Listed below are T cell receptor beta chains from one sample, sequenced in a study of identical twins. TCRdb processed the 5' RACE reads anew with MiXCR; each CDR3 protein has one entry. The profile covers fewer than 550,000 distinct CDR3 sequences, with roughly an eighth appearing a single time and approximately 1% taken by the ten largest. The same data also contributed to another study, on yellow fever vaccine responses in identical twins.

Sequencing used CD4+ T cells sorted from blood. Every receptor here comes from a woman aged 18-29 years in good health. Both conserved end residues are part of each CDR3. A D gene is named only where the DNA matches it firmly. Only part of the rows carry a size: once, few, many, or a class if the clone is expanded.

j_call: TRBJ2-5
d_call: TRBD1
clone_size: many
v_call: TRBV5-1
cdr3_aa: CASSSGQGRGETQYF
cdr3_nt: TGCGCCAGCAGTTCAGGACAGGGTCGAGGAGAGACCCAGTACTTC

j_call: TRBJ2-1
d_call: .
clone_size: few
v_call: TRBV20-1
cdr3_aa: CSARVQDRVIEQFF
cdr3_nt: TGCAGTGCTAGAGTGCAGGATCGAGTCATAGAGCAGTTCTTC

j_call: TRBJ2-3
d_call: .
clone_size: many
v_call: TRBV5-1
cdr3_aa: CASSPPQVPDTQYF
cdr3_nt: TGCGCCAGCAGCCCGCCGCAGGTACCAGATACGCAGTATTTT

j_call: TRBJ2-2
d_call: TRBD2
clone_size: few
v_call: TRBV12-3/TRBV12-4
cdr3_aa: CASTIAGLGTGELFF
cdr3_nt: TGTGCCAGCACAATAGCGGGGTTGGGTACCGGGGAGCTGTTTTTT

j_call: TRBJ2-7
d_call: .
clone_size: .
v_call: TRBV3-1
cdr3_aa: CASSRKGESSYEQYF
cdr3_nt: TGTGCCAGCAGCCGGAAGGGGGAGAGCTCCTACGAGCAGTACTTC

j_call: TRBJ1-1
d_call: .
clone_size: many
v_call: TRBV29-1
cdr3_aa: CSVNRQALNTEAFF
cdr3_nt: TGCAGCGTAAATAGACAGGCGTTGAACACTGAAGCTTTCTTT

j_call: TRBJ1-1
d_call: .
clone_size: .
v_call: TRBV20-1
cdr3_aa: CSAATTSTEAFF
cdr3_nt: TGCAGTGCCGCCACGACTTCCACTGAAGCTTTCTTT

j_call: TRBJ1-5
d_call: .
clone_size: .
v_call: TRBV28
cdr3_aa: CASSFPGQPQHF
cdr3_nt: TGTGCCAGCAGTTTTCCTGGTCAGCCCCAGCATTTT

j_call: TRBJ2-7
d_call: TRBD2
clone_size: .
v_call: TRBV7-2
cdr3_aa: CASSLMRGGIYEQYF
cdr3_nt: TGTGCCAGCAGCTTAATGCGGGGGGGAATATACGAGCAGTACTTC

j_call: TRBJ2-5
d_call: .
clone_size: few
v_call: TRBV6-2/TRBV6-3
cdr3_aa: CASSPRERFQETQYF
cdr3_nt: TGTGCCAGCAGTCCCCGGGAGCGGTTCCAAGAGACCCAGTACTTC

j_call: TRBJ2-5
d_call: .
clone_size: .
v_call: TRBV5-1
cdr3_aa: CASSAFQETQYF
cdr3_nt: TGCGCCAGCAGCGCGTTCCAAGAGACCCAGTACTTC

j_call: TRBJ2-7
d_call: TRBD1
clone_size: .
v_call: TRBV6-5
cdr3_aa: CASSYSRTGGSEQYF
cdr3_nt: TGTGCCAGCAGTTACTCCCGGACAGGGGGCTCCGAGCAGTACTTC

j_call: TRBJ2-7
d_call: .
clone_size: .
v_call: TRBV2
cdr3_aa: CASTEEVVSYEQYF
cdr3_nt: TGTGCCAGCACCGAGGAGGTTGTATCCTACGAGCAGTACTTC

j_call: TRBJ2-5
d_call: TRBD1
clone_size: many
v_call: TRBV4-1
cdr3_aa: CASSQDEGQRFETQYF
cdr3_nt: TGCGCCAGCAGCCAAGACGAGGGACAGAGATTCGAGACCCAGTACTTC

j_call: TRBJ2-3
d_call: .
clone_size: .
v_call: TRBV7-6
cdr3_aa: CASSLEARSRGTDTQYF
cdr3_nt: TGTGCCAGCAGCTTAGAAGCGAGGAGTCGAGGCACAGATACGCAGTATTTT

j_call: TRBJ2-3
d_call: TRBD2
clone_size: few
v_call: TRBV23-1
cdr3_aa: CASRRTGGRTDTQYF
cdr3_nt: TGCGCCAGCAGACGAACTGGCGGGAGAACAGATACGCAGTATTTT

j_call: TRBJ2-5
d_call: TRBD1
clone_size: many
v_call: TRBV3-1
cdr3_aa: CASSLQGVETQYF
cdr3_nt: TGTGCCAGCAGCCTACAGGGGGTCGAGACCCAGTACTTC

j_call: TRBJ2-1
d_call: TRBD2
clone_size: .
v_call: TRBV6-5
cdr3_aa: CASSYLREWNNEQFF
cdr3_nt: TGTGCCAGCAGTTACTTGCGGGAGTGGAACAATGAGCAGTTCTTC

j_call: TRBJ1-4
d_call: TRBD1
clone_size: .
v_call: TRBV9
cdr3_aa: CASSPRPGTGAPVTTNEKLFF
cdr3_nt: TGTGCCAGCAGCCCCCGCCCGGGGACAGGTGCTCCAGTGACAACTAATGAAAAACTGTTTTTT

j_call: TRBJ1-1
d_call: .
clone_size: few
v_call: TRBV20-1
cdr3_aa: CSAIRVRLNTEAFF
cdr3_nt: TGCAGTGCTATCCGGGTAAGACTGAACACTGAAGCTTTCTTT

j_call: TRBJ2-7
d_call: .
clone_size: .
v_call: TRBV20-1
cdr3_aa: CSARAIGTYEQYF
cdr3_nt: TGCAGTGCTAGAGCTATAGGGACCTACGAGCAGTACTTC

j_call: TRBJ2-1
d_call: .
clone_size: .
v_call: TRBV9
cdr3_aa: CASSVQGYDEQFF
cdr3_nt: TGTGCCAGCAGCGTACAGGGGTACGATGAGCAGTTCTTC

j_call: TRBJ2-1
d_call: TRBD2
clone_size: many
v_call: TRBV9
cdr3_aa: CASSVFSGNSYNEQFF
cdr3_nt: TGTGCCAGCAGCGTTTTCAGCGGGAACTCCTACAATGAGCAGTTCTTC

j_call: TRBJ2-7
d_call: .
clone_size: few
v_call: TRBV27
cdr3_aa: CASRDTRGRRRYF
cdr3_nt: TGTGCCAGCAGAGATACCAGGGGACGACGTAGGTACTTC